This TCR beta chain was obtained from a study of T cell changes during pregnancy in multiple sclerosis. CDR1 is SGHRS, CDR2 YFSETQ, per germline. V lost 8 bases to trimming and J lost 4 bases; unmatched junction nucleotides: 16. The CDR3 is 17 residues long. Profiled with immunoSEQ multiplex PCR; TCRdb holds only in-frame clones, not every one. The sample records around 80,000 clones, about 92% being singletons. This clone was seen at least ten times. J is TRBJ1-1 and V is TRBV5-1, with 11 nucleotides matching TRBD1. The receptor's source is a female donor with multiple sclerosis, enrolled in a pregnancy study. The material was peripheral blood, obtained before pregnancy. This chain's CDR3 is CARTKLGQGAWGTEAFF. CDR3 nucleotides: TGCGCCAGAACGAAATTAGGACAGGGGGCTTGGGGCACTGAAGCTTTCTTT. The variable domain in full, completed from reference TRBV5-1 and TRBJ1-1, reads KAGVTQTPRYLIKTRGQQVTLSCSPISGHRSVSWYQQTPGQGLQFLFEYFSETQRNKGNFPGRFSGRQFSNSRSEMNVSTLELGDSALYLCARTKLGQGAWGTEAFFGQGTRLTVV.